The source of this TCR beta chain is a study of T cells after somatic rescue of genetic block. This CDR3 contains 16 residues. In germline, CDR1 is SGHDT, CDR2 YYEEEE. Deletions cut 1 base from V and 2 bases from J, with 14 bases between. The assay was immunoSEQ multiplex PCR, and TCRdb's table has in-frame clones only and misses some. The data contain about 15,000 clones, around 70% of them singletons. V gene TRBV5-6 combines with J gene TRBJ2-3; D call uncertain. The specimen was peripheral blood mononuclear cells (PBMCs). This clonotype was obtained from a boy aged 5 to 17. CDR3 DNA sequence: TGTGCCAGCAGCTTGAACGAGTTTGAGGACACAGATACGCAGTATTTT. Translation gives CASSLNEFEDTDTQYF. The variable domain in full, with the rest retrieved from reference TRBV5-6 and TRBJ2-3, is DAGVTQSPTHLIKTRGQQVTLRCSPKSGHDTVSWYQQALGQGPQFIFQYYEEEERQRGNFPDRFSGHQFPNYSSELNVNALLLGDSALYLCASSLNEFEDTDTQYFGPGTRLTVL.